The 8 T cell receptor beta chains below were found in one sample sequenced in a study of identical twins. TCRdb analysed the 5' RACE reads with MiXCR anew, one entry per CDR3 protein. Of 450,000 or so distinct CDR3 sequences detected, 11% to 15% appear once; the ten largest clones hold more than 0.5%. This sample also belongs to another study, concerning yellow fever vaccine responses in identical twins.

The sample consisted of CD4+ T cells sorted from blood. The source is a woman younger than 30 in good health.

The sample holds many counts of this clonotype. The chain has TRBV29-1 and TRBJ1-2; TRBD1 agrees at 7 bases. This CDR3 comprises 12 residues. Germline loops: CDR1 SQVTM, CDR2 ANQGSEA. The J segment lost 3 bases and the V segment lost 7 bases, leaving 5 bases of the junction unmatched. CDR3 nucleotides: TGCAGCGCTCGACAGGGTGACTATGGCTACACCTTC. It yields the protein CSARQGDYGYTF.

This clonotype has just a few counts. This chain links TRBV11-2 with TRBJ2-5; D gene unclear. Trimming took 5 bases from V and 5 from J, leaving 15 bases between them. Germline-derived CDR1 and CDR2 are SGHAT and FQNNGV. CDR3 length: 14 amino acids. CDR3 sequence: CASSDRATRETQYF. In DNA form, the CDR3 reads TGTGCCAGCAGCGACCGGGCCACCCGGGAGACCCAGTACTTC.

The CDR3 protein is CASSLRDLTQYF. For the CDR3, the DNA is TGTGCCAGCAGCTTAAGAGATCTGACCCAGTACTTC. This chain links TRBV7-2 with TRBJ2-5, with D hard to call. CDR3 size: 12 residues. V lost 2 bases and J lost 7, with 8 bases in between. Germline V lookup: CDR1 SGHTA, CDR2 FQGNSA.

In its sample, this clonotype was seen a few times. The chain combines TRBV20-1 with TRBJ2-1; TRBD2 matches 7 bases. J lost 10 bases, V lost 6 bases, and 9 bases had no gene match. Germline V gene data show CDR1 as DFQATT and CDR2 as SNEGSKA (reference sequence). CDR3 size: 12 residues. CDR3 DNA sequence: TGCAGTGCCTCTGGGGGGGTCAGGGAGCAGTTCTTC. Its translation is CSASGGVREQFF.

This clonotype was recorded many times. Written as DNA, the CDR3 is TGTGCCAGCAGCCAAGTAGCGGGGTCCAACACCGGGGAGCTGTTTTTT. The encoded protein is CASSQVAGSNTGELFF. The chain couples TRBV3-1 to TRBJ2-2, with 8 bases that match TRBD2. Per germline, CDR1 LGHDT and CDR2 YNNKEL (reference sequence). The V and J ends lost 1 base and 2 bases, in that order; junction bases with no gene match: 3. This CDR3 comprises 16 residues.

J is TRBJ2-5 and V is TRBV5-1; TRBD2 aligns across 14 bases. The CDR3 is 15 residues long. Germline CDR1 and CDR2: SGHRS and YFSETQ. Trimming cost V 6 bases and J 3 bases; bases outside gene matches: 4. CDR3 sequence: CASTRGLAGEETQYF. For the CDR3, the DNA is TGCGCCAGCACCCGGGGACTAGCGGGAGAAGAGACCCAGTACTTC.

J is TRBJ2-7 and V is TRBV7-3; no reliable D call. The CDR3 totals 20 residues. V was clipped by 4 bases and J by 3 bases, with 31 bases between them. Germline CDR1 is SGHTA and CDR2 is FQGTGA. The CDR3 bases are TGTGCCAGCAGCTGGACGTTATGGCCTCCTATAGGAGTCCCCCTCTACGAGCAGTACTTC. Amino acid sequence: CASSWTLWPPIGVPLYEQYF.

This clonotype was detected a few times. The chain combines TRBV20-1 with TRBJ1-2, with no clear D. Germline CDR1 DFQATT, CDR2 SNEGSKA (reference sequence). The CDR3 is 13 amino acids. With 0 bases removed from V and 4 bases from J, the gap between germline ends came to 9 bases. The CDR3 coding sequence is TGCAGTGCTAGAGAGATCCTGAGCTATGGCTACACCTTC. This codes for CSAREILSYGYTF.